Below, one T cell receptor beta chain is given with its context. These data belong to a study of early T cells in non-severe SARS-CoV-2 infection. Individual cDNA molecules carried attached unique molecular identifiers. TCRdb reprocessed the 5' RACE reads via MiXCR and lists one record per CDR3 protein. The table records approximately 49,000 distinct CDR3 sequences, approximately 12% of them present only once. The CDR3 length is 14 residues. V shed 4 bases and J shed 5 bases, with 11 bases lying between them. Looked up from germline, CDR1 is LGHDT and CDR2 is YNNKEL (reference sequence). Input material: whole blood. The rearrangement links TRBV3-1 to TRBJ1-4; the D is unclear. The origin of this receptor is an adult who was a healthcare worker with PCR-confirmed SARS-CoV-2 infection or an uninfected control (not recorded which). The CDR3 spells CASSPIGRNEKLFF. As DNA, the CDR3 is TGTGCCAGCAGCCCTATCGGCAGGAATGAAAAACTGTTTTTT.